Each of the 9 T cell receptor beta chains below was sequenced from the same sample in a study of Graves' ophthalmopathy and Graves' hyperthyroidism. Amplifying from RNA transcripts, the study obtained TCR beta CDR3 regions. The library came from an HTBI-primed first-round RT-PCR and a second-round multiplex PCR. Each CDR3 protein is one row after TCRdb ran MiXCR on the multiplex PCR reads. The sample includes 680,000 or so distinct CDR3 sequences, roughly 20% of them seen just once. The sequenced sample was peripheral blood. The receptors originated from a woman aged 18-29 years with stable Graves' hyperthyroidism. Some clones in this sample may be carry-over from other donors' samples.

This clonotype was seen a handful of times. This chain connects TRBV5-1 to TRBJ2-7; D uncertain. This CDR3 spans 13 amino acids. Germline V gene lookup returns CDR1 SGHRS and CDR2 YFSETQ. V lost 3 bases and J 6 bases, leaving 13 bases between the germline ends. CDR3 DNA sequence: TGCGCCAGCAGCTCATGGGATTCGGTCGAGCAGTACTTC. It encodes CASSSWDSVEQYF.

The table lists this clonotype with many counts. V usage is TRBV6-1 and J usage is TRBJ1-2, with TRBD1 identical over 7 bases. With V trimmed by 1 base and J by 7 bases, 3 bases remained unmatched. In germline, CDR1 is MNHNS, CDR2 SASEGT. The CDR3 length is 13 residues. CDR3 sequence reads: CASSEDRGAGYTF. The CDR3 DNA is TGTGCCAGCAGTGAAGACAGGGGTGCTGGCTACACCTTC.

Only a few counts were recorded for this clonotype. This chain joins TRBV11-1 and TRBJ1-1; D is perhaps TRBD1 (5 bases). V lost 7 bases and J lost 0, with 9 bases in between. Germline V CDR1 and CDR2: SGHAT, FQDESV (reference sequence). The CDR3 totals 13 residues. The CDR3 bases are TGTGCCAGCAAGGGGTGGATGAACACTGAAGCTTTCTTT. Translating gives CASKGWMNTEAFF.

This clonotype was recorded at least ten times. The V call is TRBV9, the J call TRBJ1-5; 9 nucleotides match TRBD1. The trim removed 0 bases at V and 4 bases at J, leaving 2 bases unmatched. CDR1 is SGDLS, CDR2 YYNGEE, per germline. This CDR3 spans 15 amino acids. The CDR3 DNA sequence: TGTGCCAGCAGCGTAGAAGGACAGGGGAATCAGCCCCAGCATTTT. The encoded protein is CASSVEGQGNQPQHF.

The chain carries TRBV15 and TRBJ2-7; 8 nucleotides agree with TRBD2. The CDR3 runs 14 residues. Trimming removed 4 bases from V and 1 base from J; junction bases left unmatched: 3. Germline V lookup: CDR1 LNHNV, CDR2 YYDKDF (reference sequence). The CDR3 is CATSTGGASYEQYF. The CDR3 region has the DNA TGTGCCACCAGCACCGGGGGGGCATCCTACGAGCAGTACTTC.

A remark on this clonotype: A much larger clone lies one base from this, so it may be a read error. V usage is TRBV28 and J usage is TRBJ2-2, with TRBD1 matching 8 bases. Germline V gene lookup returns CDR1 MDHEN and CDR2 SYDVKM. The CDR3 sequence is 15 residues long. The CDR3, as DNA: TGTGCCAGCAGTCCAACAGGGGGGAACACCGGGGAGCTGTTGTTT. It translates to CASSPTGGNTGELLF. Full variable domain (remainder filled in from reference TRBV28 and TRBJ2-2): DVKVTQSSRYLVKRTGEKVFLECVQDMDHENMFWYRQDPGLGLRLIYFSYDVKMKEKGDIPEGYSVSREKKERFSLILESASTNQTSMYLCASSPTGGNTGELLFGEGSRLTVL.

At least ten counts were recorded for this clonotype. This sequence joins TRBV20-1 and TRBJ2-2; 8 nucleotides agree with TRBD2. The CDR3 has 15 residues. In germline, CDR1 is DFQATT, CDR2 SNEGSKA (reference sequence). V lost 1 base to trimming and J lost 15 bases; unmatched junction nucleotides: 16. CDR3 DNA sequence: TGCAGTGCTAGAGCGGGGGGGGAACGGGCCCTAGGGATGTTTTTT. This encodes CSARAGGERALGMFF.

The CDR3 nucleotides read TGTGCCAGCAGCGTGGGACAGGGGGCGGGGTATGGCTACACCTTC. Amino acid sequence: CASSVGQGAGYGYTF. The chain joins TRBV25-1 to TRBJ1-2; 12 bases agree with TRBD1. Looked up from germline, CDR1 is MGHDK and CDR2 is SYGVNS. The CDR3 totals 15 residues. V trimming: 6 bases; J trimming: 5 bases; junction bases outside the gene matches: 7.

This clonotype was detected ten times or more. The chain uses TRBV12-3 or TRBV12-4 and TRBJ1-2; 10 positions agree with TRBD1. CDR3 length equals 14 residues. V was pared by 5 bases and J by 5 bases, with 5 bases of the junction left unmatched. The chain's CDR3 is CASSLGQGIYGYTF. The CDR3 DNA follows: TGTGCCAGCAGTCTGGGACAGGGGATTTATGGCTACACCTTC.